This is a list of T cell receptor beta chains from one sample in a study of Ad26.COV2.S vaccination and SARS-CoV-2 variants. Libraries were prepared by immunoSEQ multiplex PCR; TCRdb keeps only in-frame clonotypes and omits some of them. The sample consists of about 680,000 clones, about 89% of them appearing once. The sequenced sample was peripheral blood, obtained in a trial of Ad26.COV2.S vaccine versus placebo. The source is a person between 18 and 65 years old who received the Ad26.COV2.S COVID-19 vaccine or a placebo. The CDR3 runs from the conserved cysteine through the conserved F or W. D genes are given only for firm matches. Clone sizes are given selectively: once, few, many, or a class where the clone is expanded.

j_call: TRBJ1-1
clone_size: -
v_call: TRBV5-4
d_call: -
cdr3_nt: TGTGCCAGCAGCCAAGAATTCATGAACACTGAAGCTTTCTTT
cdr3_aa: CASSQEFMNTEAFF

j_call: TRBJ1-1
clone_size: once
v_call: TRBV4-3
d_call: -
cdr3_nt: TGCGCCAGCAGCCAAGGGGTTTACAGGAACACTGAAGCTTTCTTT
cdr3_aa: CASSQGVYRNTEAFF

j_call: TRBJ1-2
clone_size: once
v_call: TRBV7-9
d_call: -
cdr3_nt: TGTGCCAGCAGCCAATCCCCAGGGAGCACCTATGGCTACACCTTC
cdr3_aa: CASSQSPGSTYGYTF

j_call: TRBJ2-4
clone_size: -
v_call: TRBV6-2/TRBV6-3
d_call: TRBD2
cdr3_nt: TGTGCCAGCAGTCCCACCGGGGGGGCGGCTGGCAAAAACATTCAGTACTTC
cdr3_aa: CASSPTGGAAGKNIQYF

j_call: TRBJ1-1
clone_size: -
v_call: TRBV7-2
d_call: TRBD1
cdr3_nt: TGTGCCAGCAGCTTGAGGCAGGGGGCAACTGAAGCTTTCTTT
cdr3_aa: CASSLRQGATEAFF

j_call: TRBJ1-2
clone_size: -
v_call: TRBV14
d_call: -
cdr3_nt: TGTGCCAGCAGCCAAGAAGCCGGCCGGGGCTATGGCTACACCTTC
cdr3_aa: CASSQEAGRGYGYTF

j_call: TRBJ1-1
clone_size: -
v_call: TRBV7-2
d_call: -
cdr3_nt: TGTGCCAGCAGCTCCATACCCACAAGACTGAACACTGAAGCTTTCTTT
cdr3_aa: CASSSIPTRLNTEAFF

j_call: TRBJ1-2
clone_size: -
v_call: TRBV5-4
d_call: TRBD1
cdr3_nt: TGTGCCAGCAGCCTGGACAGGGGACTCTATGGCTACACCTTC
cdr3_aa: CASSLDRGLYGYTF

j_call: TRBJ1-2
clone_size: once
v_call: TRBV25-1
d_call: -
cdr3_nt: TGTGCCAGCAGACCGGACAGCTATAGGGGCTACACCTTC
cdr3_aa: CASRPDSYRGYTF

j_call: TRBJ2-4
clone_size: -
v_call: TRBV6-1
d_call: TRBD2
cdr3_nt: TGTGCCAGCAGTGAAGGACTAGCGGGAGCCAAAAACATTCAGTACTTC
cdr3_aa: CASSEGLAGAKNIQYF

j_call: TRBJ2-5
clone_size: -
v_call: TRBV7-8
d_call: -
cdr3_nt: TGTGCCAGCAGCCCGGAGACGGACGGAGAGACCCAGTACTTC
cdr3_aa: CASSPETDGETQYF

j_call: TRBJ2-2
clone_size: once
v_call: TRBV5-1
d_call: TRBD1
cdr3_nt: TGCGCCAGCAGCTCCGGGACAGGGATTGAATTGAACACCGGGGAGCTGTTTTTT
cdr3_aa: CASSSGTGIELNTGELFF

j_call: TRBJ2-3
clone_size: -
v_call: TRBV3-1/TRBV3-2
d_call: -
cdr3_nt: TGTGCCAGCAGCCAAGAGTTAGCTGAGGTTTGGGATACGCAGTATTTT
cdr3_aa: CASSQELAEVWDTQYF

j_call: TRBJ1-2
clone_size: -
v_call: TRBV27
d_call: -
cdr3_nt: TGTGCCAGCAGTTCTAAGGGCTACACCTTC
cdr3_aa: CASSSKGYTF

j_call: TRBJ1-1
clone_size: -
v_call: TRBV7-9
d_call: -
cdr3_nt: TGTGCCAGCAGCTTACAGGAAAACACTGAAGCTTTCTTT
cdr3_aa: CASSLQENTEAFF

j_call: TRBJ2-1
clone_size: -
v_call: TRBV29-1
d_call: TRBD2
cdr3_nt: TGCAGCGTTGCCGGGCTAGCGGGAGTTATTTCTATCGCTGACTCCTACAATGAGCAGTTCTTC
cdr3_aa: CSVAGLAGVISIADSYNEQFF

j_call: TRBJ1-1
clone_size: -
v_call: TRBV29-1
d_call: -
cdr3_nt: TGCAGCGCCCCCGGGCCCTTTAAAGCTTTCTTT
cdr3_aa: CSAPGPFKAFF

j_call: TRBJ2-5
clone_size: -
v_call: TRBV10-3
d_call: TRBD2
cdr3_nt: TGTGCCATCAGAGGGACTAGCGGGGAAGAGACCCAGTACTTC
cdr3_aa: CAIRGTSGEETQYF

j_call: TRBJ2-2
clone_size: -
v_call: TRBV19
d_call: TRBD2
cdr3_nt: TGTGCCAGTAGGCCTACTAGCGGGGGGGCTGGCGGGGAGCTGTTTTTT
cdr3_aa: CASRPTSGGAGGELFF

j_call: TRBJ1-6
clone_size: -
v_call: TRBV10-3
d_call: -
cdr3_nt: TGTGCCATCAGACTAGGCGGGGATTCACCCCTCCACTTT
cdr3_aa: CAIRLGGDSPLHF

j_call: TRBJ1-5
clone_size: -
v_call: TRBV29-1
d_call: TRBD1
cdr3_nt: TGCAGCGTACAGGGGGACAATCAGCCCCAGCATTTT
cdr3_aa: CSVQGDNQPQHF

j_call: TRBJ1-1
clone_size: few
v_call: TRBV14
d_call: -
cdr3_nt: TGTGCCAGCAGCCAATCGGAGGGGCGGCAACCCCGGTGGACTGAAGCTTTCTTT
cdr3_aa: CASSQSEGRQPRWTEAFF

j_call: TRBJ2-7
clone_size: -
v_call: TRBV11-3
d_call: TRBD2
cdr3_nt: TGTGCCAGCAGCCCCACTCTAGCGGAGACCTACGAGCAGTACTTC
cdr3_aa: CASSPTLAETYEQYF

j_call: TRBJ1-6
clone_size: -
v_call: TRBV6-5
d_call: -
cdr3_nt: TGTGCCAGCGGCCGGGTTGCATATAATTCACCCCTCCACTTT
cdr3_aa: CASGRVAYNSPLHF

j_call: TRBJ2-6
clone_size: -
v_call: TRBV14
d_call: TRBD1
cdr3_nt: TGTGCCAGCAGCCAGTACAGGGGCTCTGGGGCCAACGTCCTGACTTTC
cdr3_aa: CASSQYRGSGANVLTF

j_call: TRBJ1-6
clone_size: -
v_call: TRBV12-3/TRBV12-4
d_call: -
cdr3_nt: TGTGCCAGCACCGAAAACCCGGGCTCACCCCTCCACTTT
cdr3_aa: CASTENPGSPLHF

j_call: TRBJ2-3
clone_size: -
v_call: TRBV3-1/TRBV3-2
d_call: -
cdr3_nt: TGTGCCAGCAGCCAAGGGACTTCTGCAGATACGCAGTATTTT
cdr3_aa: CASSQGTSADTQYF

j_call: TRBJ1-5
clone_size: -
v_call: TRBV19
d_call: -
cdr3_nt: TGTGCCAGTAGCCTCATTGGTTATCAGCCCCAGCATTTT
cdr3_aa: CASSLIGYQPQHF

j_call: TRBJ2-1
clone_size: many
v_call: TRBV19
d_call: TRBD2
cdr3_nt: TGTGCCAGTAGTATCACACTAGCGGGATCGAAGTTCTTC
cdr3_aa: CASSITLAGSKFF

j_call: TRBJ1-6
clone_size: -
v_call: TRBV10-3
d_call: -
cdr3_nt: TGTGCCATCAGTTTGATGGACCCTTATAATTCACCCCTCCACTTT
cdr3_aa: CAISLMDPYNSPLHF

j_call: TRBJ2-5
clone_size: -
v_call: TRBV7-9
d_call: -
cdr3_nt: TGTGCCAGCAGCTTAGATGGGAAGACCCAGTACTTC
cdr3_aa: CASSLDGKTQYF

j_call: TRBJ1-5
clone_size: -
v_call: TRBV19
d_call: TRBD1
cdr3_nt: TGTGCCAGTAGTATCGGGAACAGGGGGCGGAAGGTTGGCAATCAGCCCCAGCATTTT
cdr3_aa: CASSIGNRGRKVGNQPQHF

j_call: TRBJ2-5
clone_size: -
v_call: TRBV6-2/TRBV6-3
d_call: TRBD2
cdr3_nt: TGTGCCAGCAGTCCCACTAGCGGTCAAGAGACCCAGTACTTC
cdr3_aa: CASSPTSGQETQYF

j_call: TRBJ2-1
clone_size: -
v_call: TRBV5-1
d_call: TRBD2
cdr3_nt: TGCGCCAGCCGTCTCGGGGTAGCGGGAGGGAATGAGCAGTTCTTC
cdr3_aa: CASRLGVAGGNEQFF

j_call: TRBJ1-1
clone_size: -
v_call: TRBV27
d_call: TRBD1
cdr3_nt: TGTGCCAGCAGTTATGGGGGACAGGGGAACACTGAAGCTTTCTTT
cdr3_aa: CASSYGGQGNTEAFF